This T cell receptor beta chain originates from a study of blood T cell repertoires in COVID-19. Looking at the study overall: Nucleic acid was either cDNA or gDNA, and it came from T cells, B-cell-depleted T cells, or PBMCs.

The data were produced by immunoSEQ multiplex PCR, yet TCRdb's version contains in-frame clones alone and is incomplete. The sample consists of roughly 130,000 clones, about 85% of them appearing once. There are 15 residues in the CDR3. After removal of 3 bases from V and 5 bases from J, the junction contained 6 bases not matched to a gene. CDR1 and CDR2 from the germline V gene are SGHAT and FQNNGV. The chain uses TRBV11-2 and TRBJ2-1; 8 nucleotides align to TRBD1. Material for sequencing was peripheral blood. The receptor was isolated from a human donor with COVID-19, enrolled during active disease. The donor label of this sample is uncertain. This CDR3 is CASSFRGLRDNEQFF. DNA for the CDR3: TGTGCCAGCAGCTTCAGGGGGCTTCGAGACAATGAGCAGTTCTTC.